This T cell receptor beta chain was sequenced for a study of cytomegalovirus exposure and HLA in healthy donors (dated by TCRdb to 2016 to 2017). In terms of the full investigation: According to an earlier analysis of 587 of the donors, about 179 million T cells yielded 95 million to 140 million unique TCR beta sequences and 276 Gb of sequence data. Among roughly 400 genotyped donors of the cohort, an average of approximately 240,000 unique TCR beta nucleotide sequences were sequenced per donor, roughly 20% of them non-productive. The number of donors typed differed by locus, with 629-630 for A, B, C, DRB1 and DQB1, more than 500 for DQA1, 600 to 610 for DPA1, and over 400 for DPB1. Four or five DR-DQ haplotypes were handled as single units for association and clustering because linkage in the cohort was strong. Class I and class II HLA loci were covered by the typing at four-digit resolution. An early release that covered around 590 HLA-typed donors contained about 290 gigabases of sequencing data and roughly 84 million unique TCR sequences. An earlier analysis of 587 of the donors used high-throughput TCR beta sequencing to judge whether each TCR beta V gene segment behaved as functional or pseudogenic. The study combined high-throughput TCR immunosequencing, statistical association of individual TCRs with disease status, and machine learning to predict cytomegalovirus infection status. Rather than using new phenotypic data, the later analysis identified candidate immune exposures from TCR beta sequences and from how often those sequences occurred across donors. Among the roughly 400 genotyped donors, around 81% belonged to the genetic ancestry cluster associated with self-reported Caucasian donors. Donor age, sex, ethnicity and CMV serostatus were compiled alongside the repertoire data. All discovery cohort repertoires had been generated on a single sequencing platform. In a later analysis, previously published TCR beta repertoires from roughly 710 donors were re-analyzed and high-resolution HLA genotyping was added so that TCR occurrence patterns could be studied. A later genetic analysis used genome-wide SNP genotypes for about 55% of the 666 donors, treating that subset as a discovery cohort. Along with the approximately 650-subject first cohort, a separate validation cohort of over a hundred different subjects was used. The study profiled the T cell repertoires of approximately 700 subjects by immunosequencing and related them to cytomegalovirus serostatus. The study was designed to test whether signatures of past pathogen exposure could be identified by cataloging public T cell receptors.

CDR1 and CDR2 (SGHAT, FQNNGV) derive from the germline V gene. The CDR3 runs 12 amino acids, cysteine and phenylalanine included. The CDR3 DNA has 36 bases and is translated from base 1. The trim is 3 bases for V and 4 bases for J, with a gap of 7 bases between the germline ends. In total, 666 healthy bone marrow donors made up the cohort. Cohort members were all nominally healthy when sampled, although unrecorded immune exposures were likely present. The donor tested CMV seropositive, placing the donor among the roughly 300 seropositive members of the cohort. A peripheral blood sample was collected from each donor, and TCR beta sequencing was performed on peripheral blood mononuclear cells. Genomic DNA extraction from the blood cell samples was performed with the Qiagen DNeasy Blood Extraction Kit. Library method: the immunoSEQ multiplex PCR assay. The multiplex PCR relied on a mix of 60 forward primers for TCR Vbeta segments and 13 reverse primers for TCR Jbeta segments. A multiplex PCR assay on genomic DNA amplified the CDR3 region of rearranged TCR beta genes. On the Illumina HiSeq System, the amplified TCR beta libraries were sequenced as 87-base-pair reads. The original pipeline was this. In a later analysis, approximately 74 million unique TCR beta chains were counted across the 666 repertoires, and roughly 11 million of these chains were shared by at least two donors. A nearest-neighbor algorithm error-corrected the raw reads and collapsed the reads into unique sequences, merging closely related sequences to remove PCR and sequencing errors. V, D and J gene segments were assigned by aligning CDR3 sequences to IMGT reference sequences. For a sequence to be retained, a match of at least six nucleotides to both a V gene segment and a J gene segment was required. A rearrangement counted as productive if the CDR3 had no stop codons and remained in frame with V and J, and every other rearrangement counted as non-productive. Following IMGT convention, CDR3 was defined as the stretch from the second conserved V-encoded cysteine up to the conserved J-encoded phenylalanine. The earlier analysis of 500 to 650 of the donors excluded any sequence lacking an unambiguous match to a single V gene segment. In an earlier analysis of some 590 of the donors, a V segment was called functional when productive rearrangements were above 56.7%, and segregating when the standard deviation between donors exceeded 5%. A statistical classification framework was built for diagnosing cytomegalovirus status from the catalog of TCR beta chain sequences. In a later analysis, TCR nucleotide sequences were compared against IMGT/GENE-DB human TR gene sequences so that V and J genes could be assigned. A later analysis assigned CDR3 sequences and most-parsimonious VDJ recombination scenarios with the TCRdist pipeline. In a later analysis, each TCR beta chain was defined by its CDR3 amino acid sequence together with its V-gene family, and reads without a unique V-gene family were excluded. As a way to deal with suspected cross-contamination and a sequencing artifact, a later analysis dropped 450 to 600 nucleotide sequences that were highly shared and had low generation probability. In a later analysis, a clonal expansion index was calculated for each public chain from normalized within-repertoire ranks of inferred template counts. In a later analysis, generation probabilities were computed with a VDJ recombination model fitted to out-of-frame rearrangements, and the resulting probabilities were checked against IGoR. In a later analysis, TCR-TCR, TCR-HLA and TCR-CMV co-occurrence was scored with hypergeometric tests, and a repertoire-size bias correction was applied to TCR pairs. A later analysis estimated false discovery rates by permuting HLA or CMV assignments 20 times. In a later analysis, co-occurring TCRs were grouped with DBSCAN, and TCRdist sequence similarity was added when clustering was performed within HLA-allele-positive subsets. Repertoires with fewer than 30,000 or more than 120,000 public chains, plus five repertoires with anomalous nucleotide sharing, were excluded from co-occurrence clustering. TCRdb carries this immuneACCESS record with in-frame sequences only. Its versions omit some clonotypes, under half of them owing to an unresolved V gene in the studies checked, with the rest unexplained. D and trimming come from the DNA, and the V and J calls and clone size come from that table. The sample table lists roughly 100,000 clones, about 75% of them with a count of one. The leading ten clones occupy around 6.1% of the sample.

On the study overall, not on this receptor specifically: In the study, approximately 160 TCR beta chains were listed as associated with cytomegalovirus. In a later analysis, most CMV-associated TCR beta chains were found to appear HLA-restricted, with HLA associations seemingly driven largely by CMV exposure. A later analysis found that HLA-associated TCR beta chains were more clonally expanded and had lower generation probabilities than equally common non-associated chains. In a later analysis, several top co-occurrence clusters were reported to appear linked to parvovirus B19, influenza, CMV and Epstein-Barr virus. HLA typing was unavailable for some donors at each locus, so association tests used only the typed subset. Correlated functional status among segregating V segments might be attributable to linkage disequilibrium, but an unknown experimental factor could not be ruled out. When HLA alleles, especially DR and DQ, strongly co-occurred, attributing TCR associations to individual alleles was difficult. A few of the identified cytomegalovirus-associated TCR beta chains were confirmed in vitro to be specific for cytomegalovirus antigens. The presence/absence analyses assumed that sequencing depth was roughly uniform across donors, and that assumption may not be true. For the cohort, immune exposure information was limited to CMV serostatus. Some IMGT-functional V segments, including TRBV6-2 and TRBV6-3, could not be distinguished by the 87-base-pair reads and were therefore excluded. Cytomegalovirus status was reported to be diagnosed by the classifier with high specificity and sensitivity in both the original and validation cohorts. A later analysis found that TCR association rates varied across HLA loci, with DRB1 alleles showing the most associated TCRs and HLA-C alleles the fewest. A further reported finding was that TCR beta sequences accurately predicted the HLA-A and HLA-B alleles for most subjects in the first cohort. An association between a missense DCLRE1C variant and V-gene and J-gene trimming of TCR beta chains was found in a later genetic analysis and replicated in an independent cohort. A group of highly shared sequence variants was considered likely to be a technical artifact of the sequencing pipeline. Broadly in line with IMGT annotations, most TCR beta V segments showed up in productive rearrangements about 87% or about 30% of the time in an earlier analysis of 450 to 750 of the donors. The cohort was sequenced for TCR beta chains only, and without alpha or paired-chain data the features that could be detected were limited. Seventeen rarely observed V segments, including chromosome 9 orphons, were excluded from the earlier analysis of several hundred of the donors because counts were too low. Compared with the approximately 710-donor mean, donors in an Asian-associated ancestry cluster had fewer N-insertions in productive TCRs, according to a later genetic analysis. Most TCR sequences were observed very rarely across donors, whereas some public TCRs were present in many individuals. Specific HLA alleles were associated with roughly 16,000 TCR beta sequences at a false discovery rate of 0.05 in a later analysis. The authors suggested that the approach could potentially be extended to other disease states and immunological phenotypes.

A remark on this clone: The antigen it binds to is not known. No clone much larger than this one lies a single base away; base qualities are absent.

The receptor comes from a man aged 55 to 70 in good health and CMV-seropositive. Recombination joined TRBV11-2 with TRBJ2-7, and perhaps TRBD2 as D gene, on 6 matching bases. Input material: PBMCs. The sequence in DNA is TGTGCCAGCAGCTTTGGAGGGTACGAGCAGTACTTC. The translation is CASSFGGYEQYF.